This T cell receptor (beta chain) was obtained from a study of blood T cell repertoires in COVID-19. The V gene's germline CDR1 is MNHEY and CDR2 SVGAGI. The V segment lost 2 bases and the J segment 4 bases; nucleotides outside the gene matches: 2. The CDR3 is 15 residues long. Data came from immunoSEQ multiplex PCR; TCRdb stores just in-frame clones and leaves some out. The sample records fewer than 40,000 clones, roughly nine tenths being singletons. Material for sequencing was peripheral blood. This chain uses TRBV6-5 with TRBJ2-3, with 11 bases that match TRBD2. This TCR came from a human donor with active COVID-19. The donor label of this sample is uncertain. The CDR3 sequence is CASSYLAGGADTQYF. DNA for the CDR3: TGTGCCAGCAGTTACCTAGCGGGGGGCGCAGATACGCAGTATTTT.